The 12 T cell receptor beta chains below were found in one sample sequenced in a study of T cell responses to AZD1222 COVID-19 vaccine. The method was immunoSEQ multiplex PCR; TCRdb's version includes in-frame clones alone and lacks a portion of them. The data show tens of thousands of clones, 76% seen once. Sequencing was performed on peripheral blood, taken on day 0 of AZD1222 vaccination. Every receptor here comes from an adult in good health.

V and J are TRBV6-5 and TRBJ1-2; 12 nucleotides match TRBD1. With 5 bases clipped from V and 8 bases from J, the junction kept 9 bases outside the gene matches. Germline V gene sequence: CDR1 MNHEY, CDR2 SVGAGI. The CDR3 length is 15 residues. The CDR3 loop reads CASSQTGTGGVGYTF. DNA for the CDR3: TGTGCCAGCAGTCAAACCGGGACAGGGGGCGTCGGCTACACCTTC.

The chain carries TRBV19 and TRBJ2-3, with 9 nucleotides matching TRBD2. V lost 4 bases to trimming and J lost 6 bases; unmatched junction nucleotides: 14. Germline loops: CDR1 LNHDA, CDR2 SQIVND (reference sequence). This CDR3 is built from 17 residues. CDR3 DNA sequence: TGTGCCAGTAGTACTTCTGTGTTAGCGGGGGATCTGGATACGCAGTATTTT. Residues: CASSTSVLAGDLDTQYF. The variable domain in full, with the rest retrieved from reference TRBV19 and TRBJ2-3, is DGGITQSPKYLFRKEGQNVTLSCEQNLNHDAMYWYRQDPGQGLRLIYYSQIVNDFQKGDIAEGYSVSREKKESFPLTVTSAQKNPTAFYLCASSTSVLAGDLDTQYFGPGTRLTVL.

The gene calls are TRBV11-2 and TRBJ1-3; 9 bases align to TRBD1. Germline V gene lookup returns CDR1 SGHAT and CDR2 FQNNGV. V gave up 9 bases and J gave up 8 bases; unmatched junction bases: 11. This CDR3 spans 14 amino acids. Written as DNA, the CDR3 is TGTGCCAGTGTGCCGGGACAGGGATCACACACCATATATTTT. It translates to CASVPGQGSHTIYF.

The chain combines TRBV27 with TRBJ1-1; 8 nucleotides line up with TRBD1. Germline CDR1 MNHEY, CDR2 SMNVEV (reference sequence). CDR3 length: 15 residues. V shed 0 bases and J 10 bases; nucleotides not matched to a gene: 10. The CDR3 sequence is CASSLSPDREVGAFF. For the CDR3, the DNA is TGTGCCAGCAGTTTATCGCCGGACAGGGAGGTTGGAGCTTTCTTT.

The CDR3 bases are TGTGCCAGCAGCGCGTTCGGGACTAGCGGGGGGACTCGGATGCACGAGCAGTACTTC. It encodes CASSAFGTSGGTRMHEQYF. The rearrangement joins TRBV5-4 to TRBJ2-7; 15 bases are a match to TRBD2. V lost 4 bases, J lost 5 bases, and 16 bases stayed unmatched. Germline-derived CDR1 and CDR2 are SGHNT and YYREEE (reference sequence). CDR3 length: 19 amino acids.

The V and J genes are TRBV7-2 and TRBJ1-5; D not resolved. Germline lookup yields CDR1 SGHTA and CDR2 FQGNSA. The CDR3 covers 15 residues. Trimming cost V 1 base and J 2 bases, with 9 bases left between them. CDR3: CASSLGWSGNQPQHF. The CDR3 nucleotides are TGTGCCAGCAGCTTAGGATGGTCGGGCAATCAGCCCCAGCATTTT.

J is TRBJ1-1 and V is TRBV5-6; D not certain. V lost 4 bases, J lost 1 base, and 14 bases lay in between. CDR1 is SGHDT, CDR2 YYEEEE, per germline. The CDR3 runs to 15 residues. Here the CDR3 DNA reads TGTGCCAGCAGCCCTATTACTCTGGAGAACACTGAAGCTTTCTTT. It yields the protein CASSPITLENTEAFF.

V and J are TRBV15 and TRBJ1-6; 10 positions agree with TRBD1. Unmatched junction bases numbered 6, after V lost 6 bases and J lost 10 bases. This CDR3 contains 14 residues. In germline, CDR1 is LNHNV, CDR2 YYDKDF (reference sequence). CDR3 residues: CATRAGTGVSPLHF. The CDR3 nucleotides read TGTGCCACCAGGGCCGGGACAGGGGTCTCACCCCTCCACTTT.

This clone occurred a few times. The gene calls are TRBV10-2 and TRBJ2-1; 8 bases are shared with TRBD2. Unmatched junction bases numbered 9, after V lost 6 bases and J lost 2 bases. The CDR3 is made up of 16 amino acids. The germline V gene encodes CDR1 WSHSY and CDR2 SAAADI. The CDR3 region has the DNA TGCGCCAGCAGCCCCGAAGAGCGGGGGACCTACAATGAGCAGTTCTTC. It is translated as CASSPEERGTYNEQFF.

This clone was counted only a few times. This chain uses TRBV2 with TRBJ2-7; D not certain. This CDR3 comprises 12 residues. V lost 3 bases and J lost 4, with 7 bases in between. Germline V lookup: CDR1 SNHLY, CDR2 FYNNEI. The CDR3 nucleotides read TGTGCCAGCAGTGAGATGACGTACGAGCAGTACTTC. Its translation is CASSEMTYEQYF. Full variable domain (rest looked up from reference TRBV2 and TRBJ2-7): EPEVTQTPSHQVTQMGQEVILRCVPISNHLYFYWYRQILGQKVEFLVSFYNNEISEKSEIFDDQFSVERPDGSNFTLKIRSTKLEDSAMYFCASSEMTYEQYFGPGTRLTVT.

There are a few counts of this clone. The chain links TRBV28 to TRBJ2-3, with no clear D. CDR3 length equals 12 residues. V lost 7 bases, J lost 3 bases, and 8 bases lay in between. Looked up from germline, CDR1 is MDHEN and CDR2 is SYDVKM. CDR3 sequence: CASTIGTDTQYF. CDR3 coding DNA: TGTGCCAGCACCATTGGGACAGATACGCAGTATTTT.

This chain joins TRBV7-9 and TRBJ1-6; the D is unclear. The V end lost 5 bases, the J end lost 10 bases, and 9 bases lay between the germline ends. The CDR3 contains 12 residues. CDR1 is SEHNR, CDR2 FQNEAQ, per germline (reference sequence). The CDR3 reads CASSLSGSPLHF. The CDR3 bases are TGTGCCAGCAGCCTATCTGGATCACCCCTCCACTTT.